What follows is one T cell receptor (beta chain) and its context. The antigen is not known. This sample was taken from a study of T cell responses to AZD1222 COVID-19 vaccine. Assay: immunoSEQ multiplex PCR; the TCRdb copy retains only in-frame clones and omits some. The table records approximately 150,000 clones, 80% to 95% of them present only once. Overall study findings and caveats: Regions 160-218 and 743-854 dominated among vaccine-associated CD4 TCRs spanning spike. Clonal diversity may have been underestimated in mostly white British donors. Repertoires were obtained only post-peak T cell response. Reportedly, nearly half of unique spike TCRs recognized epitopes outside B.1.351/B.1.1.7 mutations.

In germline, CDR1 is LNHDA, CDR2 SQIVND (reference sequence). The CDR3 is 16 amino acids. V lost 3 bases and J lost 6; bases outside the gene matches: 7. V and J are TRBV19 and TRBJ1-5, with 11 bases matching TRBD1. This TCR came from an adult in good health. Sequences were derived from peripheral blood, sampled on day 0 of AZD1222 vaccination. The CDR3: CASSMGGQGVGQPQHF. In DNA form, the CDR3 reads TGTGCCAGTAGTATGGGGGGACAGGGGGTCGGTCAGCCCCAGCATTTT.